This TCR beta chain was observed in a study of cytomegalovirus exposure and HLA in healthy donors (dated 2017 in TCRdb). Concerning the study at large: In an earlier analysis of 587 of the donors, 276 Gb of sequence data and 117 million unique TCR beta sequences from roughly 200 million T cells were reported. About 300 gigabases of sequencing data and tens of millions of unique TCR sequences were included in an early release covering roughly 600 HLA-typed donors. Of the approximately 400 genotyped donors, over 80% were placed in the genetic ancestry cluster associated with self-reported Caucasian donors. The study aimed to test whether cataloging public T cell receptors could reveal signatures of past pathogen exposure. The study used immunosequencing to profile the T cell repertoires of 666 subjects and linked those repertoires to cytomegalovirus serostatus. Along with the approximately 620-subject first cohort, a separate validation cohort of 120 different subjects was used. To predict cytomegalovirus infection status, the study brought together high-throughput TCR immunosequencing, statistical association of individual TCRs with disease status, and machine learning. In a later analysis, previously published TCR beta repertoires from several hundred donors were re-analyzed and high-resolution HLA genotyping was added so that TCR occurrence patterns could be studied. Rather than drawing on any new phenotypic data, the later analysis identified candidate immune exposures from TCR beta sequences and the way those sequences occurred across donors. An earlier analysis of some 500 of the donors used high-throughput TCR beta sequencing to judge whether each TCR beta V gene segment behaved as functional or pseudogenic. Alongside the repertoire data, information on donor age, sex, ethnicity and CMV serostatus was compiled. In a later genetic analysis, genome-wide SNP genotypes for about 55% of the roughly 670 donors were used, and that subset was treated as a discovery cohort. All discovery cohort repertoires had been generated using a single sequencing platform. Both class I and class II loci were covered by HLA typing, at four-digit resolution. The number of donors typed differed by locus, with about 629-630 for A, B, C, DRB1 and DQB1, over 500 for DQA1, 600 to 610 for DPA1, and around 430 for DPB1. Four to six DR-DQ haplotypes were handled as single units for association and clustering, since linkage in the cohort was strong. Across about 380 genotyped donors of the cohort, an average of roughly 250,000 unique TCR beta nucleotide sequences per donor were sequenced, and roughly a sixth of those sequences were non-productive. Findings and caveats that apply to the study as a whole: For the cohort, immune exposure information was limited to CMV serostatus. In a later analysis, around 17,000 TCR beta sequences were associated with specific HLA alleles at a false discovery rate of 0.05. Because the 87-base-pair reads could not distinguish some IMGT-functional V segments, including TRBV6-2 and TRBV6-3, those segments were excluded. A further reported finding was that TCR beta sequences accurately predicted the HLA-A and HLA-B alleles for most subjects in the first cohort. Most CMV-associated TCR beta chains appeared to be HLA-restricted in a later analysis, and the HLA associations seemed to be driven largely by CMV exposure. A cluster of highly shared sequence variants was judged likely to be a technical artifact of the sequencing pipeline. When HLA alleles, especially DR and DQ, strongly co-occurred, attributing TCR associations to individual alleles was difficult. The presence/absence analyses assumed that sequencing depth was roughly uniform across donors, and that assumption may not be true. A few of the identified cytomegalovirus-associated TCR beta chains were confirmed in vitro to be specific for cytomegalovirus antigens. HLA typing was unavailable for some donors at each locus, so association tests used only the typed subset. According to the authors, the approach could potentially be generalized to other disease states and immunological phenotypes. Only TCR beta chains were sequenced in this cohort, and the absence of alpha or paired-chain data limited detectable features. Most TCR sequences were observed very rarely across donors, whereas some public TCRs were present in many individuals. A later analysis found that TCR association rates varied across HLA loci, with DRB1 alleles showing the most associated TCRs and HLA-C alleles the fewest. The study listed 150 to 200 TCR beta chains as associated with cytomegalovirus. In a later analysis, HLA-associated TCR beta chains showed more clonal expansion and lower generation probabilities than non-associated chains that were equally common. In a later genetic analysis, fewer N-insertions in productive TCRs were reported among donors in an Asian-associated ancestry cluster than the 666-donor mean. Broadly in line with IMGT annotations, most TCR beta V segments showed up in productive rearrangements about 90% or about 30% of the time in an earlier analysis of around 550 of the donors. The classifier was reported to diagnose cytomegalovirus status with high specificity and sensitivity in both the original and validation cohorts. V-gene and J-gene trimming of TCR beta chains was associated with a missense DCLRE1C variant in a later genetic analysis, and the association was replicated in an independent cohort. Linkage disequilibrium might explain the correlated functional status among segregating V segments, but an unknown experimental factor could not be ruled out. Because counts were too low, about 18 rarely observed V segments, including chromosome 9 orphons, were excluded from the earlier analysis of fewer than 650 of the donors. According to a later analysis, parvovirus B19, influenza, CMV and Epstein-Barr virus appeared linked to several top co-occurrence clusters.

In total, 500 to 700 healthy bone marrow donors made up the cohort. At the time of sampling, all cohort members were nominally healthy, though unrecorded immune exposures were likely present. The donor tested CMV seronegative and was one of the 352 seronegative cohort members. Each donor provided a peripheral blood sample, and peripheral blood mononuclear cells were used for TCR beta sequencing. Genomic DNA was extracted from the blood cell samples with the Qiagen DNeasy Blood Extraction Kit. Of note for this clone: Its antigen remains undetermined. Per-base quality was not reported, and no clone a single base away is much larger than it.

The library relied on the immunoSEQ multiplex PCR assay. For the multiplex PCR, a mixture combining 60 forward primers for TCR Vbeta segments and 13 reverse primers for TCR Jbeta segments was used. Amplification of the CDR3 region of rearranged TCR beta genes was performed with a multiplex PCR assay on genomic DNA. On the Illumina HiSeq System, the amplified TCR beta libraries were sequenced as 87-base-pair reads. As for the authors' bioinformatics: Across the 500 to 700 repertoires, a later analysis counted approximately 75 million unique TCR beta chains, some 11 million of which were shared by at least two donors. To remove PCR and sequencing errors, raw reads were error-corrected and collapsed into unique sequences using a nearest-neighbor algorithm that merged closely related sequences. V, D and J gene segments were assigned by aligning CDR3 sequences to IMGT reference sequences. For a sequence to be retained, a match of at least six nucleotides to both a V gene segment and a J gene segment was required. Rearrangements were classified as productive when the CDR3 lacked stop codons and remained in frame with V and J, and all other rearrangements were classified as non-productive. CDR3 was defined by IMGT convention, running from the second conserved V-encoded cysteine to the conserved J-encoded phenylalanine. The earlier analysis of about 570 of the donors excluded any sequence lacking an unambiguous match to a single V gene segment. An earlier analysis of under 750 of the donors called V segments functional above 56.7% productive rearrangements and segregating when the between-donor standard deviation exceeded 5%. A statistical classification framework was built for diagnosing cytomegalovirus status from the catalog of TCR beta chain sequences. V and J gene assignment, in a later analysis, came from comparing TCR nucleotide sequences with IMGT/GENE-DB human TR gene sequences. A later analysis assigned CDR3 sequences and most-parsimonious VDJ recombination scenarios with the TCRdist pipeline. A later analysis defined each TCR beta chain by its CDR3 amino acid sequence plus V-gene family, and excluded reads lacking a unique V-gene family. A later analysis removed roughly 590 highly shared, low-generation-probability nucleotide sequences to deal with suspected cross-contamination and a sequencing artifact. For each public chain, a later analysis derived a clonal expansion index from normalized ranks of inferred template counts within each repertoire. In a later analysis, generation probabilities were computed using a VDJ recombination model fitted to out-of-frame rearrangements, and the results were checked against IGoR. Hypergeometric tests were used in a later analysis to score TCR-TCR, TCR-HLA and TCR-CMV co-occurrence, with a repertoire-size bias correction applied to the TCR pairs. To estimate false discovery rates, a later analysis permuted the HLA or CMV assignments 20 times. In a later analysis, co-occurring TCRs were grouped using DBSCAN, with TCRdist sequence similarity added in when clustering inside HLA-allele-positive subsets. Repertoires with fewer than 30,000 or more than 120,000 public chains, plus five repertoires with anomalous nucleotide sharing, were excluded from co-occurrence clustering. TCRdb re-hosts the immuneACCESS table, in-frame sequences only. Its copies lack some clones; in the studies checked, an unresolved V gene accounts for under half of them, and the cause for the rest is not known. V, J and clone size reflect that table, while D and trimming were determined from the DNA. Here the sample has under 200,000 clones; around 84% occur a single time. The ten largest clones represent about 1.5% of the sample.

Looking up the germline V gene (reference sequence) yields CDR1 LNHDA and CDR2 SQIVND. The CDR3, cysteine through phenylalanine, is 12 amino acids long. Just CDR3 DNA is preserved here, 36 bases in frame from base 1. The trim is 7 bases for V and 4 bases for J, with a gap of 7 bases between the germline ends. The sequenced sample consisted of PBMCs. This TCR was recovered from a woman between 18 and 29 years old in good health and CMV-seronegative. Recombination connected TRBV19 to TRBJ1-4; TRBD1 is a weak D gene call, 6 bases matching. CDR3 loop: CASKGDNEKLFF. The DNA is as follows: TGTGCCAGTAAGGGGGATAATGAAAAACTGTTTTTT.